What follows describes a single T cell receptor (beta chain). This sample was included in a study of blood T cell repertoires in COVID-19. Residents of about 25 US areas, aged about 18 to 89 years, made up the participants. Which cohort a participant joined came from the clinical history participants gave. Among Cohort 3 donors, those recovered had two negative PCRs, clearance, or symptom resolution. Trimming cost V 0 bases and J 8 bases, with 14 bases left between them. The CDR3 is made up of 14 amino acids. In germline, CDR1 is SGHRS, CDR2 YFSETQ. Libraries were prepared by immunoSEQ multiplex PCR; TCRdb keeps only in-frame clonotypes and omits some of them. In the table there are a few hundred thousand clones, roughly 87% of which are singletons.

The sequenced sample was PBMCs or T cells enriched from blood (not recorded which). This receptor was identified in a woman under 40 who had recovered from COVID-19. The chain uses TRBV5-1 and TRBJ1-2; D gene unclear. The CDR3 DNA sequence: TGCGCCAGCAGCTTGGGGGGAGCGGATCGGGGCTACACCTTC. Its protein product is CASSLGGADRGYTF.